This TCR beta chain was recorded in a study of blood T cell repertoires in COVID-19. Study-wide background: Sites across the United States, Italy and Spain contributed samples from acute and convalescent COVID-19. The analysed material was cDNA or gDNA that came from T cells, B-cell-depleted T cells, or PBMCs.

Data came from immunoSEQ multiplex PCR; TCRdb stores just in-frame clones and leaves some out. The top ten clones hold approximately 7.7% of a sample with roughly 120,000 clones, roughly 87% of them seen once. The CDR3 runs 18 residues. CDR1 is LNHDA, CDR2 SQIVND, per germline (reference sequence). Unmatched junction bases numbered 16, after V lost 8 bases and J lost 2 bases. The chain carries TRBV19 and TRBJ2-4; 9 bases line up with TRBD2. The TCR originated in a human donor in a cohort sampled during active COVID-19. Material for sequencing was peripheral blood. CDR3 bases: TGTGCCAGTCTTAATGGGGCGGGGGGGCCCGGAACCAAAAACATTCAGTACTTC. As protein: CASLNGAGGPGTKNIQYF.